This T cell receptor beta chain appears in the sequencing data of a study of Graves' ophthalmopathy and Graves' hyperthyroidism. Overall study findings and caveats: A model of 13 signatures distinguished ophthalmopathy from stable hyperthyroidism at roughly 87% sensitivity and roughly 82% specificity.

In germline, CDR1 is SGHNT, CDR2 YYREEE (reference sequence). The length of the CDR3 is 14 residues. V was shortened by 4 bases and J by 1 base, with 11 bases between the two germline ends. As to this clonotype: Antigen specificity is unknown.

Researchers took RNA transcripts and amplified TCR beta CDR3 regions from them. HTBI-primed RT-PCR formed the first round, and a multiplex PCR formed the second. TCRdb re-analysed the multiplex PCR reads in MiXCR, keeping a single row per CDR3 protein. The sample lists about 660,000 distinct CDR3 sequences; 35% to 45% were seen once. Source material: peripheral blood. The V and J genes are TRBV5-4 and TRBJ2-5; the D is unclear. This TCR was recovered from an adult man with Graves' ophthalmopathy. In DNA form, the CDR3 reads TGTGCCAGCAGCATGGAACATATCCAAGAGACCCAGTACTTC. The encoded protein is CASSMEHIQETQYF.